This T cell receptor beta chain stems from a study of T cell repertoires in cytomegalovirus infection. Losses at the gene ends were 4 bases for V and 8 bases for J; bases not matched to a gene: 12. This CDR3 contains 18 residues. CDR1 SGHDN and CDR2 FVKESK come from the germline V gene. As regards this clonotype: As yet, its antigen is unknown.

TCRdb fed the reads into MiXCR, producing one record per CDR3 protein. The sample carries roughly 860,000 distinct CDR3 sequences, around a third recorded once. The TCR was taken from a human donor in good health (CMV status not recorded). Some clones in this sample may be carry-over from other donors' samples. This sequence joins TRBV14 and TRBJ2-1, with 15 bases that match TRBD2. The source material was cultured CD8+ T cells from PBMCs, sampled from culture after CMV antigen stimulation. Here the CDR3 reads CASSLGTSGGFHFDEQFF. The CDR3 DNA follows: TGTGCCAGCAGCCTTGGGACTAGCGGGGGGTTCCATTTCGATGAGCAGTTCTTC.